A single sample gave rise to the 26 T cell receptor beta chains below, sequenced in a study of cytomegalovirus exposure and HLA in healthy donors. Primers included in the PCR were 60 Vbeta and 13 Jbeta primers. Using immunoSEQ multiplex PCR, the repertoire was profiled, and TCRdb retains in-frame clones only, with some absent. The table records more than 150,000 clones, 75% to 90% of them present only once. Source material: PBMCs. The receptors derive from a boy between 10 and 17 years old in good health and CMV-seronegative.

This clone was seen only a few times. This chain connects TRBV6-1 to TRBJ1-1; 7 positions agree with TRBD1. This CDR3 has 11 residues. The germline gives CDR1 MNHNS, CDR2 SASEGT. Unmatched junction bases numbered 3, after V lost 7 bases and J lost 7 bases. CDR3: CASTGTVEAFF. The CDR3, as DNA: TGTGCCAGCACCGGGACAGTTGAAGCTTTCTTT.

V is TRBV4-1 and J is TRBJ2-1; possibly TRBD1 for D (5 bases). CDR1 is MGHRA and CDR2 is YSYEKL in the germline V gene. The CDR3 is made up of 14 amino acids. V was pared by 0 bases and J by 9 bases, with 12 bases between. DNA of the CDR3: TGCGCCAGCAGCCAAGAGCCCAGGGTTACTGAGCAGTTCTTC. This translates into CASSQEPRVTEQFF.

This chain connects TRBV30 to TRBJ2-1, with 7 bases lining up with TRBD1. The CDR3 runs to 12 residues. The germline CDR1 and CDR2 sequences are GTSNPN and SVGIG (reference sequence). The V and J ends lost 5 bases and 4 bases, in that order; junction bases with no gene match: 2. The CDR3 nucleotides read TGTGCCTGGGGGGACAGATACAATGAGCAGTTCTTC. This sequence encodes CAWGDRYNEQFF. The whole variable domain, remainder taken from reference TRBV30 and TRBJ2-1, is SQTIHQWPATLVQPVGSPLSLECTVEGTSNPNLYWYRQAAGRGLQLLFYSVGIGQISSEVPQNLSASRPQDRQFILSSKKLLLSDSGFYLCAWGDRYNEQFFGPGTRLTVL.

This chain connects TRBV5-1 to TRBJ1-5; D is ambiguous. CDR1 is SGHRS, CDR2 YFSETQ, per germline. V lost 0 bases to trimming and J lost 1 base, with 5 bases between them. This CDR3 is 14 amino acids long. CDR3 sequence: CASSLGESNQPQHF. DNA of the CDR3: TGCGCCAGCAGCTTGGGCGAGAGCAATCAGCCCCAGCATTTT.

This clone was recorded only once. The chain joins TRBV30 to TRBJ2-5; 9 nucleotides line up with TRBD1. The end of the DNA fits TRBJ2-7 better, so the J call may be wrong. Germline CDR1 is GTSNPN and CDR2 is SVGIG (reference sequence). CDR3 length equals 15 residues. CDR3: CAWTHPGQGWYEQYF. DNA for the CDR3: TGTGCCTGGACCCACCCGGGACAGGGATGGTACGAGCAGTACTTC.

In its sample, this clone was seen once. The J gene is TRBJ2-2, the V gene TRBV29-1, with 7 bases aligning to TRBD1. CDR1 is SQVTM, CDR2 ANQGSEA, per germline. With 3 bases clipped from V and 2 bases from J, the junction kept 3 bases outside the gene matches. This CDR3 contains 14 residues. The CDR3 reads CSVDRQGNTGELFF. CDR3 in DNA: TGCAGCGTTGACCGACAGGGAAACACCGGGGAGCTGTTTTTT.

The chain is built from TRBV30 and TRBJ2-1, with a possible D match to TRBD1 (7 bases). CDR3 length: 12 amino acids. V shed 2 bases and J shed 10 bases, with 12 bases lying between them. Germline V gives CDR1 GTSNPN, CDR2 SVGIG (reference sequence). CDR3 in amino acids: CAWSKGAGEQFF. The CDR3 coding sequence is TGTGCCTGGAGTAAGGGGGCGGGGGAGCAGTTCTTC.

J is TRBJ1-1 and V is TRBV27, with D uncertain. Per germline, CDR1 MNHEY and CDR2 SMNVEV (reference sequence). The V and J ends lost 2 bases and 1 base respectively, with 14 bases between them. The CDR3 contains 16 residues. CDR3 DNA sequence: TGTGCCAGCAGTTTAAGTCACGGCTCAGGGAACACTGAAGCTTTCTTT. Amino acid sequence: CASSLSHGSGNTEAFF.

The chain combines TRBV9 with TRBJ2-5; TRBD2 is a possible D gene (5 bases). The CDR3 contains 14 residues. Germline V lookup: CDR1 SGDLS, CDR2 YYNGEE. Trimming took off 2 bases at V and 3 bases at J, with 11 bases between the two ends. CDR3 in amino acids: CASSVHSAEETQYF. The DNA of the CDR3 is TGTGCCAGCAGCGTTCACTCAGCGGAAGAGACCCAGTACTTC.

The V call is TRBV6-4, the J call TRBJ2-1; 8 nucleotides line up with TRBD1. V shed 6 bases and J 0 bases; nucleotides not matched to a gene: 4. Germline V CDR1 and CDR2: MRHNA, SNTAGT. CDR3 size: 15 residues. The CDR3 region has the DNA TGTGCCAGCAGCGGACAGGGAGGCTCCTACAATGAGCAGTTCTTC. It encodes CASSGQGGSYNEQFF.

The CDR3 DNA follows: TGTGCCAGCAGTGAATACCCCTCGAGTGAAAAACTGTTTTTT. Its protein is CASSEYPSSEKLFF. The chain couples TRBV6-1 to TRBJ1-4; no clear D gene. The CDR3 runs 14 residues. The germline gives CDR1 MNHNS, CDR2 SASEGT. Trimming left V 2 bases short and J 7 bases short, with 11 bases between.

This chain joins TRBV6-6 and TRBJ2-4, with 10 nucleotides matching TRBD2. Trimming cost V 2 bases and J 12 bases; bases outside gene matches: 7. The CDR3 is 14 residues long. Germline CDR1 MNHNY, CDR2 SVGAGI (reference sequence). The CDR3 loop is CASSYELAGVSQYF. CDR3 bases: TGTGCCAGCAGTTACGAGCTAGCGGGGGTCTCTCAGTACTTC.

The genes are TRBV6-4 and TRBJ2-2, with D perhaps TRBD2 (5 bases). Germline V lookup: CDR1 MRHNA, CDR2 SNTAGT. V dropped 10 bases and J dropped 1 base, with 16 bases sitting between them. The CDR3 is made up of 15 amino acids. CDR3 nucleotide sequence: TGTGCCACCTCAGAGGGTAGCAAGAACACCGGGGAGCTGTTTTTT. Residues: CATSEGSKNTGELFF.

This clone was recorded once. One end of the junction varies from germline; a read error may be responsible. The rearrangement uses TRBV7-9 and TRBJ2-3, with D tentatively TRBD1 (6 bases). CDR3 length equals 15 residues. Germline V gene data show CDR1 as SEHNR and CDR2 as FQNEAQ (reference sequence). CDR3 loop: CASRTADWDTDMQYF. For the CDR3, the DNA is TGTGCCAGCAGGACAGCAGATTGGGACACAGATATGCAGTATTTT. The whole variable domain, filled in from reference TRBV7-9 and TRBJ2-3, reads DTGVSQNPRHKITKRGQNVTFRCDPISEHNRLYWYRQTLGQGPEFLTYFQNEAQLEKSRLLSDRFSAERPKGSFSTLEIQRTEQGDSAMYLCASRTADWDTDMQYFGPGTRLTVL.

The V call is TRBV19, the J call TRBJ1-2, with 12 bases fitting TRBD1. Germline CDR1 is LNHDA and CDR2 is SQIVND (reference sequence). V was clipped by 5 bases and J by 6 bases; unmatched bases: 10. The CDR3 is made up of 16 amino acids. This CDR3 reads CASSSLRDRGQHGYTF. The DNA for the CDR3 is TGTGCCAGTAGTTCCCTCCGGGACAGGGGGCAGCATGGCTACACCTTC. Complete variable domain (other parts from reference TRBV19 and TRBJ1-2): DGGITQSPKYLFRKEGQNVTLSCEQNLNHDAMYWYRQDPGQGLRLIYYSQIVNDFQKGDIAEGYSVSREKKESFPLTVTSAQKNPTAFYLCASSSLRDRGQHGYTFGSGTRLTVV.

The chain recombines TRBV27 with TRBJ2-7, with 12 bases identical to TRBD2. Germline CDR1 reads MNHEY; CDR2 reads SMNVEV (reference sequence). Trimming removed 5 bases from V and 7 bases from J; junction bases left unmatched: 9. This CDR3 region has 15 residues. The CDR3, as DNA: TGTGCCAGCAGTCCCCGACTAGCGGGAGCATCAGAGCAGTACTTC. Its translation is CASSPRLAGASEQYF.

This clone was counted only a few times. The CDR3 here is CASSRGSGAFKGGYEQYF. Here the CDR3 DNA reads TGCGCCAGCAGCCGGGGAAGCGGGGCATTCAAAGGGGGGTACGAGCAGTACTTC. This chain uses TRBV5-1 with TRBJ2-7; TRBD2 is a possible D gene (7 bases). The CDR3 contains 18 residues. Trimming stripped 4 bases from V and 4 bases from J, with 27 bases between. The germline V gene encodes CDR1 SGHRS and CDR2 YFSETQ.

The chain links TRBV18 to TRBJ2-5, with 10 bases matching TRBD1. TRBJ2-7 matches the DNA end more closely, so the J call is doubtful. Germline lookup yields CDR1 KGHSH and CDR2 LQKENI. The CDR3 is 14 residues long. CDR3 amino acids: CASSARDRGHEQYF. The CDR3 coding sequence is TGTGCCAGCTCAGCCCGGGACAGGGGACACGAGCAGTACTTC.

This sequence joins TRBV4-3 and TRBJ2-1; TRBD2 matches at 13 bases. The CDR3 runs to 16 residues. The J segment lost 8 bases and the V segment lost 0 bases, leaving 4 bases of the junction unmatched. Germline V gene data show CDR1 as LGHNA and CDR2 as YSLEER. In DNA, the CDR3 is TGCGCCAGCAGCCAAGATAGGACTAGCGGGAGCCATGAGCAGTTCTTC. The encoded protein is CASSQDRTSGSHEQFF.

The V and J genes are TRBV10-3 and TRBJ1-1, with no clear D. Germline V gene lookup returns CDR1 ENHRY and CDR2 SYGVKD. The CDR3 contains 13 residues. The V gene lost 5 bases and the J gene lost 0 bases, with 7 bases spanning the gap. CDR3 protein: CAISPMMNTEAFF. DNA of the CDR3: TGTGCCATCAGTCCTATGATGAACACTGAAGCTTTCTTT.

The sample holds a few counts of this clone. This rearrangement joins TRBV9 to TRBJ1-2; 8 bases map to TRBD1. With V trimmed by 1 base and J by 7 bases, 9 bases remained unmatched. CDR1 is SGDLS, CDR2 YYNGEE, per germline. The CDR3 sequence is 15 residues long. This CDR3 is CASSVRQGALSGYTF. CDR3 nucleotide sequence: TGTGCCAGCAGCGTAAGGCAGGGGGCCCTATCTGGCTACACCTTC.

The rearrangement links TRBV15 to TRBJ2-7; D ambiguous. Trimming shortened V by 0 bases and J by 1 base, and 10 bases separated the two germline ends. The germline V gene encodes CDR1 LNHNV and CDR2 YYDKDF (reference sequence). The CDR3 totals 15 residues. DNA of the CDR3: TGTGCCACCAGCAGAGACCGAGCCGGGTCCTACGAGCAGTACTTC. Its protein product is CATSRDRAGSYEQYF.

CDR3 sequence reads: CASSRWTVYEQYF. The CDR3 nucleotides read TGTGCCAGCAGTCGATGGACAGTCTACGAGCAGTACTTC. The V and J genes are TRBV6-1 and TRBJ2-7, with D perhaps TRBD1 (6 bases). Germline lookup yields CDR1 MNHNS and CDR2 SASEGT. The CDR3 runs to 13 residues. The germline V and J ends were trimmed by 5 bases and 3 bases, with 11 bases remaining between them.

The table lists this clone with a few counts. The V gene is TRBV30, the J gene TRBJ1-4, with D unresolved. This CDR3 contains 12 residues. Germline values: CDR1 GTSNPN, CDR2 SVGIG (reference sequence). The V gene lost 2 bases and the J gene lost 8 bases, with 9 bases spanning the gap. This CDR3 is CAWSLVGEKLFF. The DNA for the CDR3 is TGTGCCTGGAGTCTCGTCGGGGAAAAACTGTTTTTT.

The chain employs TRBV19 and TRBJ1-1, with 9 nucleotides matching TRBD1. This CDR3 has 13 residues. V trimming: 9 bases; J trimming: 1 base; junction bases outside the gene matches: 3. The germline V gene has CDR1 LNHDA and CDR2 SQIVND (reference sequence). The CDR3 protein is CASGQGPNTEAFF. The CDR3, as DNA: TGTGCCAGCGGACAGGGGCCGAACACTGAAGCTTTCTTT.

The chain uses TRBV11-1 and TRBJ2-2; weak D call: TRBD2 (5 bases). V lost 5 bases and J 2 bases, leaving 12 bases between the germline ends. The germline V gene encodes CDR1 SGHAT and CDR2 FQDESV (reference sequence). The CDR3 totals 15 residues. CDR3 in DNA: TGTGCCAGCAGCAGTCCGGGATACAACACCGGGGAGCTGTTTTTT. Translating it yields CASSSPGYNTGELFF. Full variable domain (outside the CDR3, taken from reference TRBV11-1 and TRBJ2-2): EAEVAQSPRYKITEKSQAVAFWCDPISGHATLYWYRQILGQGPELLVQFQDESVVDDSQLPKDRFSAERLKGVDSTLKIQPAELGDSAMYLCASSSPGYNTGELFFGEGSRLTVL.